These 9 T cell receptor beta chains were all obtained from the same sample, sequenced in a study of T cell responses to AZD1222 COVID-19 vaccine. The assay was immunoSEQ multiplex PCR, and TCRdb's table has in-frame clones only and misses some. The sample records about 120,000 clones, roughly 90% being singletons. The sequences come from peripheral blood, collected on day 0 of AZD1222 vaccination. The receptors come from an adult in good health.

This chain links TRBV4-2 with TRBJ2-3; 7 nucleotides match TRBD2. The germline gives CDR1 LGHNA, CDR2 YNFKEQ. The CDR3 is made up of 17 amino acids. Trimming cost V 2 bases and J 0 bases; bases outside gene matches: 8. The CDR3 protein is CASSQHSGKMSTDTQYF. CDR3 DNA sequence: TGTGCCAGCAGCCAACACAGCGGGAAGATGAGCACAGATACGCAGTATTTT.

The chain is built from TRBV21-1 and TRBJ1-1. TRBV21-1 corresponds to a pseudogene. This CDR3 has 18 amino acids. The CDR3 sequence: CASSKWGRIRDKNTEAFF. The CDR3 region has the DNA TGTGCCAGCAGCAAATGGGGGAGGATTAGGGACAAAAACACTGAAGCTTTCTTT.

The sample holds a few counts of this clone. The V call is TRBV2, the J call TRBJ1-2, with 9 bases matching TRBD1. After removal of 8 bases from V and 0 bases from J, the junction contained 7 bases not matched to a gene. The CDR3 covers 15 residues. Germline V CDR1 and CDR2: SNHLY, FYNNEI. CDR3 residues: CASRGQGTPNYGYTF. Here the CDR3 DNA reads TGTGCCAGCCGCGGACAGGGGACGCCTAACTATGGCTACACCTTC.

V usage is TRBV4-1 and J usage is TRBJ1-6, with 9 bases fitting TRBD1. The CDR3 has 17 amino acids. Germline trimming cut 3 bases from V and 9 bases from J; bases unmatched to any gene: 12. Germline V lookup: CDR1 MGHRA, CDR2 YSYEKL. DNA for the CDR3: TGCGCCAGCAGCCACTATAAAACCGGGACAGGGACTTCACCCCTCCACTTT. Amino acid sequence: CASSHYKTGTGTSPLHF.

The chain employs TRBV19 and TRBJ1-5; no reliable D call. The CDR3 length is 16 residues. Germline loops: CDR1 LNHDA, CDR2 SQIVND (reference sequence). V was cut by 7 bases and J by 4 bases, with 20 bases left in between. The CDR3 here is CASTTNKWAGNQPQHF. The CDR3 DNA reads as TGTGCCAGTACCACTAACAAATGGGCGGGGAATCAGCCCCAGCATTTT. The full variable domain, rest sourced from reference TRBV19 and TRBJ1-5, is DGGITQSPKYLFRKEGQNVTLSCEQNLNHDAMYWYRQDPGQGLRLIYYSQIVNDFQKGDIAEGYSVSREKKESFPLTVTSAQKNPTAFYLCASTTNKWAGNQPQHFGDGTRLSIL.

The chain links TRBV27 to TRBJ2-5, with D possibly matching TRBD2 (6 bases). The germline V gene encodes CDR1 MNHEY and CDR2 SMNVEV (reference sequence). The CDR3 runs 15 residues. The V end was cut by 5 bases, the J end by 5 bases, with 18 bases between. The CDR3, as DNA: TGTGCCAGCAGTGGGGACTTTCCGGGTTTCGAGACCCAGTACTTC. It yields the protein CASSGDFPGFETQYF.

The chain couples TRBV18 to TRBJ2-3; 8 positions agree with TRBD2. The J segment lost 4 bases and the V segment lost 3 bases, leaving 12 bases of the junction unmatched. CDR1 and CDR2 (germline): KGHSH, LQKENI. This CDR3 is built from 17 residues. The CDR3 sequence: CASSPRGSGGGADTQYF. The CDR3 region has the DNA TGTGCCAGCTCACCGCGGGGAAGCGGGGGCGGAGCAGATACGCAGTATTTT. Based on the CDR3 plus reference TRBV18 and TRBJ2-3, the full variable domain is NAGVMQNPRHLVRRRGQEARLRCSPMKGHSHVYWYRQLPEEGLKFMVYLQKENIIDESGMPKERFSAEFPKEGPSILRIQQVVRGDSAAYFCASSPRGSGGGADTQYFGPGTRLTVL.

V and J are TRBV9 and TRBJ2-1; D gene uncertain. The CDR3 has 15 amino acids. V lost 7 bases and J lost 0, with 14 bases in between. Germline CDR1 is SGDLS and CDR2 is YYNGEE. The CDR3 loop is CASAADSSSYNEQFF. In DNA, the CDR3 is TGTGCCAGCGCCGCTGACTCGAGCTCCTACAATGAGCAGTTCTTC.

The rearrangement uses TRBV2 and TRBJ1-1; no firm D call. V lost 1 base, J lost 7 bases, and 13 bases lay in between. CDR1 and CDR2 (germline): SNHLY, FYNNEI. The CDR3 contains 14 residues. The CDR3 reads CASSEGGSGVEAFF. The CDR3 region has the DNA TGTGCCAGCAGTGAAGGTGGTTCGGGCGTTGAAGCTTTCTTT.